The 20 T cell receptor beta chains below come from one sample, sequenced in a study of CD8+CD57+ T cells in acquired aplastic anemia. Genomic DNA served as template for TCR beta VDJ and CDR3 profiling. TCRdb re-called the reads through MiXCR, storing one row per CDR3 protein. The profile shows 150,000 to 170,000 distinct CDR3 sequences, around half of them singletons. Patients who underwent sequencing had shown CD8+CD57+ cell expansion by flow cytometry. The sequenced material came from sorted CD4+, CD8+, or CD8+CD57+ T cells (not recorded which) from PBMCs. These receptors all stem from a human donor with aplastic anemia.

The table lists this clonotype with a few counts. The genes are TRBV11-1 and TRBJ2-3; no clear D gene. Germline V lookup: CDR1 SGHAT, CDR2 FQDESV (reference sequence). The CDR3 runs 19 residues. V was pared by 2 bases and J by 2 bases, with 23 bases between. CDR3: CASSLLLVGTTSSTDTQYF. The CDR3 DNA is TGTGCCAGCAGCTTATTATTGGTAGGAACAACCTCCTCCACAGATACGCAGTATTTT.

Points on this clonotype: This may be a read error: a much more frequent sequence differs by one nucleotide. The CDR3 DNA sequence: TGCGCCAGCAGCGCTCGTCAAGCTCGGATCGCCATTGACACTGAAGCTTCCTTT. This encodes CASSARQARIAIDTEASF. The gene calls are TRBV4-1 and TRBJ1-1; no clear D gene. This CDR3 is built from 18 residues. The germline V gene encodes CDR1 MGHRA and CDR2 YSYEKL.

The chain recombines TRBV20-1 with TRBJ1-5, with TRBD1 matching 8 bases. This CDR3 is built from 13 residues. After removal of 3 bases from V and 2 bases from J, the junction contained 0 bases not matched to a gene. The germline V gene has CDR1 DFQATT and CDR2 SNEGSKA (reference sequence). CDR3 region: CSARTGGNQPQHF. The CDR3 DNA is TGCAGTGCTAGGACAGGGGGCAATCAGCCCCAGCATTTT.

V usage is TRBV19 and J usage is TRBJ2-1; D is possibly TRBD2 (5 bases). The CDR3 runs 13 residues. The V gene lost 3 bases and the J gene lost 9 bases, with 12 bases spanning the gap. Germline values: CDR1 LNHDA, CDR2 SQIVND (reference sequence). CDR3 DNA sequence: TGTGCCAGTAGTATGAGTGATCGGGGTGAGCAGTTCTTC. Residues: CASSMSDRGEQFF.

The genes are TRBV29-1 and TRBJ2-5; 9 nucleotides align to TRBD2. V trimming: 8 bases; J trimming: 2 bases; junction bases outside the gene matches: 6. The CDR3 extends over 13 amino acids. Germline values: CDR1 SQVTM, CDR2 ANQGSEA. The CDR3 sequence is CSFWAGGQETQYF. CDR3 nucleotide sequence: TGCAGCTTTTGGGCGGGGGGGCAAGAGACCCAGTACTTC.

This clonotype appeared a few times. The chain recombines TRBV29-1 with TRBJ2-3, with 8 bases identical to TRBD1. CDR3 length: 14 residues. V gave up 7 bases and J gave up 0 bases; unmatched junction bases: 6. Germline V gene sequence: CDR1 SQVTM, CDR2 ANQGSEA. The CDR3 nucleotides are TGCAGCGCCAAGGACAGGGCTAGCACAGATACGCAGTATTTT. Its protein is CSAKDRASTDTQYF.

As regards this clonotype: This may come from a read error, since a much larger clone is one base off. The J gene is TRBJ1-5, the V gene TRBV4-1; D ambiguous. This CDR3 region has 13 residues. The germline gives CDR1 MGHRA, CDR2 YSYEKL. DNA of the CDR3: TGCGCCAGCAGCCAAGGGGTAGACCAGCCCCGGCATTTT. Protein: CASSQGVDQPRHF.

This chain joins TRBV19 and TRBJ1-6; weak D call: TRBD1 (6 bases). This CDR3 is built from 14 residues. V dropped 2 bases and J dropped 8 bases, with 10 bases sitting between them. Germline assignment: CDR1 LNHDA and CDR2 SQIVND (reference sequence). This CDR3 is CASSISRGDSPLHF. In DNA form, the CDR3 reads TGTGCCAGTAGTATAAGTAGGGGGGATTCACCCCTCCACTTT.

V is TRBV25-1 and J is TRBJ2-2, with a weak D call TRBD2 (6 bases). The CDR3 is 14 amino acids. Germline CDR1 reads MGHDK; CDR2 reads SYGVNS. The V gene lost 7 bases and the J gene lost 2 bases, with 11 bases spanning the gap. The CDR3 is CASTVAGNTGELFF. CDR3 nucleotide sequence: TGTGCCAGCACCGTTGCGGGAAACACCGGGGAGCTGTTTTTT. Variable domain in full (rest from reference TRBV25-1 and TRBJ2-2): EADIYQTPRYLVIGTGKKITLECSQTMGHDKMYWYQQDPGMELHLIHYSYGVNSTEKGDLSSESTVSRIRTEHFPLTLESARPSHTSQYLCASTVAGNTGELFFGEGSRLTVL.

The chain combines TRBV20-1 with TRBJ1-1; D possibly corresponds to TRBD1 (5 bases). V dropped 6 bases and J dropped 1 base, with 15 bases sitting between them. Germline CDR1 and CDR2: DFQATT and SNEGSKA (reference sequence). This CDR3 comprises 14 residues. The CDR3 loop reads CSARPGLRNTEAFF. The CDR3 region has the DNA TGCAGTGCCCGACCGGGACTACGGAACACTGAAGCTTTCTTT.

Many counts were recorded for this clonotype. The rearrangement joins TRBV4-2 to TRBJ1-1, with D maybe TRBD1 (5 bases). V lost 1 base to trimming and J lost 1 base, with 10 bases between them. Per germline, CDR1 LGHNA and CDR2 YNFKEQ. CDR3 size: 15 residues. The CDR3 loop is CASSQARARNTEAFF. Written as DNA, the CDR3 is TGTGCCAGCAGCCAAGCCAGGGCAAGGAACACTGAAGCTTTCTTT.

This clonotype appeared many times. The J gene is TRBJ1-1, the V gene TRBV27; no definite D call. CDR1 MNHEY and CDR2 SMNVEV come from the germline V gene (reference sequence). Trimming pared 7 bases from V and 1 base from J, leaving 10 bases between. The CDR3 is made up of 13 amino acids. The chain's CDR3 is CASTSYTNTEAFF. The CDR3, as DNA: TGTGCCAGCACTTCCTACACGAACACTGAAGCTTTCTTT.

The chain carries TRBV20-1 and TRBJ1-1; D is uncertain. Trimming took 6 bases from V and 4 from J, leaving 15 bases between them. The germline V gene has CDR1 DFQATT and CDR2 SNEGSKA (reference sequence). The CDR3 spans 13 residues. The CDR3 DNA reads as TGCAGTGCCGATCCCCTGTTGGCCACTGAAGCTTTCTTT. This codes for CSADPLLATEAFF.

The sample holds a few counts of this clonotype. The V call is TRBV24-1, the J call TRBJ1-5; weak D call: TRBD1 (5 bases). Between the trimmed V and J ends, which lost 12 bases and 2 bases, there was a span of 13 bases. The CDR3 is 13 residues long. Germline V gene lookup returns CDR1 KGHDR and CDR2 SFDVKD. The CDR3 DNA reads as TGTGCCGCCGGGGGTAGGGGCAATCAGCCCCAGCATTTT. It codes for CAAGGRGNQPQHF.

This clonotype showed up just a few times. This may stem from a read error, because a much larger clone lies one nucleotide away. The chain recombines TRBV6-1 with TRBJ1-1; D is unclear. Germline V CDR1 and CDR2: MNHNS, SASEGT. The CDR3 contains 12 residues. The CDR3 spells CVSRRSDTEAFF. Here the CDR3 DNA reads TGTGTCAGCAGGCGATCCGACACTGAAGCTTTCTTT.

As concerns this clonotype: This may be a read error, as it is one base from a much larger clone. J is TRBJ1-2 and V is TRBV24-1; a weak D match, TRBD1 (5 bases). The CDR3 has 13 residues. V was clipped by 5 bases and J by 6 bases, with 12 bases between them. Germline V CDR1 and CDR2: KGHDR, SFDVKD. The CDR3 DNA reads as TGTGCCACCAGTGCGGGGCTTGGGGATGGCTACACCTTC. It specifies CATSAGLGDGYTF.

This clonotype appeared once. This chain joins TRBV12-3 or TRBV12-4 and TRBJ2-7; either TRBD1 or TRBD2 may supply D (5 bases each). V was clipped by 6 bases and J by 2 bases, with 14 bases between them. The CDR3 loop spans 14 amino acids. The CDR3 loop is CASSFGDRTYEQYF. CDR3 coding DNA: TGTGCCAGCAGCTTCGGGGACCGAACCTACGAGCAGTACTTC.

This clonotype appeared once. Sequence at one end of the junction differs from germline and may be a read error. The chain carries TRBV20-1 and TRBJ1-6, with unresolved D. The CDR3 extends over 15 amino acids. Germline CDR1 and CDR2: DFQATT and SNEGSKA (reference sequence). In nucleotides, the CDR3 is TGCAGTGCTCCAACAGTGAGCTCCTATGATTCACCCCTCCACTTT. This sequence encodes CSAPTVSSYDSPLHF.

The chain carries TRBV29-1 and TRBJ1-2; possibly TRBD1 for D (5 bases). CDR1 and CDR2 from the germline V gene are SQVTM and ANQGSEA. This CDR3 is 11 amino acids long. CDR3 bases: TGCAGTATTGGCAGGGCAGGCGGCTACACCTTC. Residues: CSIGRAGGYTF.

Ten or more counts support this clonotype. The chain combines TRBV5-5 with TRBJ2-2; tentatively, D is TRBD1 or TRBD2 (5 bases each). Germline assignment: CDR1 SGHKS and CDR2 YYEKEE (reference sequence). The CDR3 loop spans 14 amino acids. V was pared by 0 bases and J by 4 bases, with 7 bases between. The CDR3 coding sequence is TGTGCCAGCAGCTTGGTCGGGGCCACCGGGGAGCTGTTTTTT. Translation: CASSLVGATGELFF.